This TCR beta chain was sequenced during a study of regulatory T cells in long-lasting Graves disease. Across the whole study: The study enrolled newly diagnosed Graves' patients on antithyroid drugs under 3 months. General study results and limits: Persistent Graves' patients showed less TCR diversity than newly diagnosed ones.

The germline V and J ends were trimmed by 2 bases and 3 bases, with 14 bases remaining between them. Germline CDR1 reads MDHEN; CDR2 reads SYDVKM. The CDR3 sequence is 16 residues long. Relying on iRepertoire HTBI primers and Arm-PCR of CDR3 regions, the team built TCR beta libraries. One entry per CDR3 protein results from TCRdb running MiXCR on the multiplex PCR reads. The table includes roughly 360,000 distinct CDR3 sequences, about 11% detected once. This sample's time point: newly diagnosed GD, antithyroid drugs for less than 3 months. The authors made the TCR library using RNA they extracted from PBMCs. A remark on this clonotype: What it recognizes is unknown.

These data were likewise used in another study, on T cells in Graves' hyperthyroidism and ophthalmopathy.

This material consisted of peripheral blood mononuclear cells (PBMCs), taken at new diagnosis, from a patient treated with antithyroid drugs. The TCR comes from a woman between 18 and 30 years old with Graves disease. The chain links TRBV28 to TRBJ1-5; perhaps TRBD1 as D (5 bases). The chain's CDR3 is CASSLVLGGINQPQHF. Here the CDR3 DNA reads TGTGCCAGCAGTTTAGTGTTGGGGGGAATCAATCAGCCCCAGCATTTT.